The 32 T cell receptor beta chains below all came from one sample that was sequenced in a study of T cell changes during pregnancy in multiple sclerosis. Profiling relied on immunoSEQ multiplex PCR, and the TCRdb table lists in-frame clones only, not all of them. The profile shows about 68,000 clones, 90% of them singletons. The sequencing used peripheral blood, collected in the third trimester of pregnancy. The receptors stem from a female donor with multiple sclerosis, enrolled in a pregnancy study.

The V call is TRBV6-6, the J call TRBJ1-1; possibly TRBD1 for D (5 bases). This CDR3 is built from 14 residues. The ends were cut back, 2 bases at V and 6 bases at J, with 13 bases in the middle. Germline V lookup: CDR1 MNHNY, CDR2 SVGAGI (reference sequence). The CDR3 reads CASSYPQGSAEAFF. In DNA form, the CDR3 reads TGTGCCAGCAGTTACCCGCAGGGAAGCGCTGAAGCTTTCTTT.

The chain combines TRBV2 with TRBJ2-1, with D possibly TRBD2 on 5 matching bases. The germline gives CDR1 SNHLY, CDR2 FYNNEI. V lost 7 bases to trimming and J lost 10 bases, with 20 bases between them. This CDR3 comprises 14 residues. The CDR3 loop reads CASNNPGPGREQFF. For the CDR3, the DNA is TGTGCCAGCAATAACCCGGGTCCGGGAAGGGAGCAGTTCTTC. The whole variable domain, filled in from reference TRBV2 and TRBJ2-1, reads EPEVTQTPSHQVTQMGQEVILRCVPISNHLYFYWYRQILGQKVEFLVSFYNNEISEKSEIFDDQFSVERPDGSNFTLKIRSTKLEDSAMYFCASNNPGPGREQFFGPGTRLTVL.

This clone was counted a single time. V usage is TRBV29-1 and J usage is TRBJ1-4; 7 positions agree with TRBD1. The length of the CDR3 is 15 residues. Germline-derived CDR1 and CDR2 are SQVTM and ANQGSEA. Trimming took 7 bases from V and 0 from J; bases not matched to a gene: 8. The CDR3 nucleotides are TGCAGCGCCAAGCCCGGGACAGCAACTAATGAAAAACTGTTTTTT. Its translation: CSAKPGTATNEKLFF.

The chain uses TRBV30 and TRBJ1-6; 8 bases line up with TRBD1. The junction had 5 bases not matched to a gene; V was cut back by 4 bases and J by 9 bases. Per the germline V gene, CDR1 is GTSNPN and CDR2 is SVGIG (reference sequence). This CDR3 is 13 amino acids long. CDR3 bases: TGTGCCTGGAACCCAGGGGGCGGTTCACCCCTCCACTTT. Its translation: CAWNPGGGSPLHF. Full variable domain (outside the CDR3, taken from reference TRBV30 and TRBJ1-6): SQTIHQWPATLVQPVGSPLSLECTVEGTSNPNLYWYRQAAGRGLQLLFYSVGIGQISSEVPQNLSASRPQDRQFILSSKKLLLSDSGFYLCAWNPGGGSPLHFGNGTRLTVT.

The chain uses TRBV5-1 and TRBJ2-1; maybe TRBD1 (5 bases). Trimming took 4 bases from V and 4 from J, leaving 9 bases between them. Per the germline V gene, CDR1 is SGHRS and CDR2 is YFSETQ. The CDR3 totals 13 residues. CDR3 residues: CASSPQGYNEQFF. Here the CDR3 DNA reads TGCGCCAGCAGCCCTCAGGGTTACAATGAGCAGTTCTTC.

This rearrangement joins TRBV7-9 to TRBJ1-1; maybe TRBD1 (6 bases). Trimming stripped 6 bases from V and 5 bases from J, with 19 bases between. Germline CDR1 SEHNR, CDR2 FQNEAQ (reference sequence). The CDR3 is 15 residues long. In DNA form, the CDR3 reads TGTGCCAGCAGACGCGGACAGTTTTTCGAAACTGAAGCTTTCTTT. This gives the protein CASRRGQFFETEAFF.

The chain combines TRBV10-2 with TRBJ2-7; weak D call: TRBD2 (5 bases). CDR3 length equals 13 residues. Trimming removed 8 bases at V and 3 bases at J, with 14 bases between. Per the germline V gene, CDR1 is WSHSY and CDR2 is SAAADI. CDR3 protein: CASREDGLYEQYF. The DNA of the CDR3 is TGCGCCAGCCGGGAAGACGGTCTCTACGAGCAGTACTTC.

The CDR3: CASSVQEDTQYF. The CDR3 DNA reads TGTGCCAGCAGCGTACAGGAAGATACGCAGTATTTT. The rearrangement uses TRBV7-2 and TRBJ2-3; a possible D gene is TRBD1 (5 bases). V lost 5 bases and J lost 5, with 8 bases in between. Germline assignment: CDR1 SGHTA and CDR2 FQGNSA. The CDR3 runs to 12 residues.

V gene TRBV19 combines with J gene TRBJ2-3; 12 positions agree with TRBD2. The V segment lost 5 bases and the J segment 0 bases; nucleotides outside the gene matches: 6. There are 17 residues in the CDR3. The germline V gene has CDR1 LNHDA and CDR2 SQIVND (reference sequence). Written as DNA, the CDR3 is TGTGCCAGTAGTGGCCGGACTAGCGGGACTAGCACAGATACGCAGTATTTT. Translating it yields CASSGRTSGTSTDTQYF.

This clone was picked up a small number of times. The chain carries TRBV5-1 and TRBJ1-1; 7 bases map to TRBD1. The CDR3 is made up of 14 amino acids. In germline, CDR1 is SGHRS, CDR2 YFSETQ. V shed 7 bases and J 0 bases; nucleotides not matched to a gene: 6. CDR3 sequence (DNA): TGCGCCAGCGGCACCGGGACAGTGAACACTGAAGCTTTCTTT. This translates into CASGTGTVNTEAFF.

The rearrangement joins TRBV7-6 to TRBJ2-7; 9 nucleotides line up with TRBD2. Germline-derived CDR1 and CDR2 are SGHVS and FNYEAQ. After removal of 1 base from V and 2 bases from J, the junction contained 3 bases not matched to a gene. The CDR3 runs to 15 residues. CDR3 nucleotides: TGTGCCAGCAGCTTAGTAGCGGGGGATCCCTACGAGCAGTACTTC. It yields the protein CASSLVAGDPYEQYF.

This chain uses TRBV7-8 with TRBJ1-3; D gene unclear. The CDR3 extends over 18 amino acids. V was cut by 4 bases and J by 5 bases, with 24 bases left in between. From germline, CDR1 is SGHVS and CDR2 FQNEAQ. DNA for the CDR3: TGTGCCAGCAGCTGGGGAGTTCTAAAGGGTCCCAGGAGAAACACCATATATTTT. Its protein product is CASSWGVLKGPRRNTIYF.

CDR3 nucleotides: TGTGCCAGCAGCGTCGGACAGGGGATCTACGAGCAGTACTTC. Amino acid sequence: CASSVGQGIYEQYF. This sequence joins TRBV5-4 and TRBJ2-7, with 9 bases lining up with TRBD1. The CDR3 contains 14 residues. V lost 4 bases and J lost 3; bases outside the gene matches: 5. Germline assignment: CDR1 SGHNT and CDR2 YYREEE (reference sequence).

This chain joins TRBV4-3 and TRBJ2-7; TRBD1 matches at 9 bases. The CDR3 loop spans 15 amino acids. Germline V gene data show CDR1 as LGHNA and CDR2 as YSLEER. After removal of 4 bases from V and 3 bases from J, the junction contained 7 bases not matched to a gene. The chain's CDR3 is CASSRDGTGNYEQYF. In nucleotides, the CDR3 is TGCGCCAGCAGCCGAGACGGGACAGGGAACTACGAGCAGTACTTC.

The CDR3 here is CASSPGLAKGTQYF. For the CDR3, the DNA is TGTGCCAGTAGTCCGGGACTAGCGAAAGGGACCCAGTACTTC. The V and J genes are TRBV19 and TRBJ2-5; 10 bases fit TRBD2. J lost 7 bases, V lost 5 bases, and 7 bases had no gene match. The length of the CDR3 is 14 residues. Germline V gives CDR1 LNHDA, CDR2 SQIVND (reference sequence). Filled out from reference TRBV19 and TRBJ2-5, the complete variable domain reads DGGITQSPKYLFRKEGQNVTLSCEQNLNHDAMYWYRQDPGQGLRLIYYSQIVNDFQKGDIAEGYSVSREKKESFPLTVTSAQKNPTAFYLCASSPGLAKGTQYFGPGTRLLVL.

A few counts support this clone. The chain has TRBV5-1 and TRBJ2-5, with 10 bases matching TRBD1. Germline values: CDR1 SGHRS, CDR2 YFSETQ. J was trimmed by 5 bases and V by 3 bases; bases with no gene match: 7. This CDR3 region has 15 residues. The CDR3 sequence is CASSSGTGVLETQYF. The DNA for the CDR3 is TGCGCCAGCAGCTCCGGGACAGGGGTGTTGGAGACCCAGTACTTC.

The J gene is TRBJ2-7, the V gene TRBV6-1, with 7 bases aligning to TRBD1. Germline CDR1 and CDR2: MNHNS and SASEGT. The CDR3 is 13 amino acids. The V gene end was trimmed by 6 bases and the J gene end by 6 bases; junction bases not matched to a gene: 8. The CDR3 loop reads CASRSRTGPEQYF. For the CDR3, the DNA is TGTGCCAGCAGGTCAAGGACAGGCCCCGAGCAGTACTTC.

V is TRBV19 and J is TRBJ1-5; TRBD1 aligns across 8 bases. From germline, CDR1 is LNHDA and CDR2 SQIVND (reference sequence). This CDR3 is built from 15 residues. V lost 4 bases, J lost 3 bases, and 5 bases stayed unmatched. For the CDR3, the DNA is TGTGCCAGTAGTAGCGGACAGGGCCTCAATCAGCCCCAGCATTTT. Residues: CASSSGQGLNQPQHF.

This clone was detected ten times or more. Other DNA sequences in this specimen translate into the identical CDR3. V and J are TRBV6-6 and TRBJ1-5; D ambiguous. The CDR3 runs to 12 residues. CDR1 and CDR2 (germline): MNHNY, SVGAGI (reference sequence). V lost 2 bases, J lost 3 bases, and 2 bases lay in between. The CDR3 reads CASSYLNQPQHF. The CDR3 DNA reads as TGTGCCAGCAGTTACCTCAATCAGCCCCAGCATTTT.

V gene TRBV5-8 combines with J gene TRBJ2-1; TRBD1 agrees at 7 bases. There are 15 residues in the CDR3. The germline V gene has CDR1 SGHTS and CDR2 YDEGEE. The V gene end was trimmed by 4 bases and the J gene end by 2 bases; junction bases not matched to a gene: 6. The CDR3 bases are TGTGCCAGCAGCCCAGTAGGGGGCACCTACAATGAGCAGTTCTTC. It specifies CASSPVGGTYNEQFF.

This chain uses TRBV19 with TRBJ1-5; TRBD1 might be the D (6 bases). Trimming left V 3 bases short and J 2 bases short, with 11 bases between. The CDR3 is made up of 15 amino acids. The V gene's germline CDR1 is LNHDA and CDR2 SQIVND (reference sequence). The CDR3 DNA is TGTGCCAGTAGTATCTGGGGGCTGGGCAATCAGCCCCAGCATTTT. Its protein product is CASSIWGLGNQPQHF.

V and J are TRBV13 and TRBJ2-5; maybe TRBD2 (6 bases). This CDR3 region has 17 residues. Looked up from germline, CDR1 is PRHDT and CDR2 is FYEKMQ (reference sequence). V shed 4 bases and J shed 1 base, with 19 bases lying between them. This CDR3 is CASSWNQNSGLQETQYF. For the CDR3, the DNA is TGTGCCAGCAGCTGGAACCAGAACTCGGGACTCCAAGAGACCCAGTACTTC.

V and J are TRBV18 and TRBJ1-1; 7 positions match TRBD1. CDR3 length: 18 residues. Germline V gene lookup returns CDR1 KGHSH and CDR2 LQKENI. Trimming removed 2 bases from V and 0 bases from J; junction bases left unmatched: 12. CDR3 nucleotides: TGTGCCAGCTCACCATTTTCAGGGGGTCCCACCATGAACACTGAAGCTTTCTTT. Protein: CASSPFSGGPTMNTEAFF.

The rearrangement links TRBV19 to TRBJ2-1; TRBD2 agrees at 13 bases. CDR3 length equals 15 residues. CDR1 and CDR2 from the germline V gene are LNHDA and SQIVND (reference sequence). V was clipped by 6 bases and J by 6 bases; unmatched bases: 5. CDR3 sequence (DNA): TGTGCCAGTAGCCCCGGGACTAGCGGGATCAATGAGCAGTTCTTC. The encoded protein is CASSPGTSGINEQFF.

The rearrangement links TRBV19 to TRBJ2-5; 7 bases fit TRBD1. The CDR3 covers 16 residues. Unmatched junction bases numbered 10, after V lost 4 bases and J lost 2 bases. CDR1 is LNHDA, CDR2 SQIVND, per germline (reference sequence). CDR3 sequence (DNA): TGTGCCAGTAGTAAGGTAGGGGACAGATCACAAGAGACCCAGTACTTC. Its translation is CASSKVGDRSQETQYF.

The chain couples TRBV7-2 to TRBJ1-1; D remains unclear. The CDR3 extends over 14 amino acids. CDR1 and CDR2 (germline): SGHTA, FQGNSA. Trimming took off 3 bases at V and 1 base at J, with 9 bases between the two ends. Written as DNA, the CDR3 is TGTGCCAGCAGCTTTCGAGTCAAGAACACTGAAGCTTTCTTT. Translated, it gives CASSFRVKNTEAFF.

CDR3 DNA sequence: TGTGCCAGCAGCGCCGGGGACAGGGGCAATCAGCCCCAGCATTTT. Its protein product is CASSAGDRGNQPQHF. V and J are TRBV7-3 and TRBJ1-5, with 9 bases that match TRBD1. Unmatched junction bases numbered 4, after V lost 5 bases and J lost 2 bases. The CDR3 has 15 residues. Germline CDR1 reads SGHTA; CDR2 reads FQGTGA.

This clone appeared a few times. J is TRBJ1-1 and V is TRBV5-1; TRBD1 matches at 8 bases. CDR3 size: 14 residues. Germline values: CDR1 SGHRS, CDR2 YFSETQ. V shed 2 bases and J 3 bases; nucleotides not matched to a gene: 3. The CDR3 bases are TGCGCCAGCAGCTTAGCAGGGGGCTACACTGAAGCTTTCTTT. Translating gives CASSLAGGYTEAFF.

The genes are TRBV7-6 and TRBJ2-1; a weak D match, TRBD2 (6 bases). CDR3 size: 13 residues. Between the trimmed V and J ends, which lost 4 bases and 8 bases, there was a span of 12 bases. The germline CDR1 and CDR2 sequences are SGHVS and FNYEAQ. The CDR3 bases are TGTGCCAGCAGCTGGGACTGGAAAGATGAGCAGTTCTTC. It translates to CASSWDWKDEQFF.

The chain employs TRBV7-9 and TRBJ2-7; 9 positions match TRBD1. Germline lookup yields CDR1 SEHNR and CDR2 FQNEAQ (reference sequence). The CDR3 extends over 14 amino acids. Unmatched junction bases numbered 5, after V lost 2 bases and J lost 6 bases. CDR3 sequence reads: CASSLRDREGEQYF. The DNA of the CDR3 is TGTGCCAGCAGCTTAAGGGACAGGGAGGGCGAGCAGTACTTC.

The chain uses TRBV6-1 and TRBJ2-5; TRBD2 matches 8 bases. CDR1 and CDR2 from the germline V gene are MNHNS and SASEGT. CDR3 length equals 15 residues. Trimming took 6 bases from V and 1 from J; bases not matched to a gene: 7. CDR3 protein: CASRKAGASQETQYF. As DNA, the CDR3 is TGTGCCAGCAGGAAAGCGGGGGCCTCCCAAGAGACCCAGTACTTC.

In this sample, this clone turned up once. The chain employs TRBV5-1 and TRBJ1-4; 8 positions agree with TRBD1. Losses at the gene ends were 3 bases for V and 8 bases for J; bases not matched to a gene: 12. Germline loops: CDR1 SGHRS, CDR2 YFSETQ. The CDR3 totals 16 residues. The CDR3 DNA sequence: TGCGCCAGCAGCTCAGGGGGCGACGAAGTATGGGAAAAACTGTTTTTT. Protein: CASSSGGDEVWEKLFF.